A few counts support the clone carrying this TCR beta chain. Its antigen remains unknown. This record comes from a study of beta chain features in type 1 diabetes. Study-wide results and caveats: A moderate, significant TCRB CDR3 shortening appeared in type 1 diabetes across four CD4+ subsets. For type 1 diabetes patients, VDJ junctions showed fewer insertions and more deletions.

Trimming left V 3 bases short and J 5 bases short, with 8 bases between. Per germline, CDR1 DFQATT and CDR2 SNEGSKA (reference sequence). The CDR3 totals 11 residues. Expressed TCRB transcripts got sequenced, as all isolated RNA was reverse transcribed. The assay was immunoSEQ multiplex PCR, and TCRdb's table has in-frame clones only and misses some. The top ten hold around 1.4% of the sample, which has 130,000 to 150,000 clones, about an eighth seen once. What was sequenced was central memory CD4+ T cells from blood. This chain connects TRBV20-1 to TRBJ2-7; D is perhaps TRBD1 or TRBD2 (5 bases each). The source of this sequence is a man aged 18 to 35 with type 1 diabetes. The CDR3 coding sequence is TGCAGTGCTAGGGGACGCAACGAGCAGTACTTC. Its protein product is CSARGRNEQYF.